These 32 T cell receptor beta chains originate from one sample sequenced in a study of T cells in tuberculosis. Libraries were prepared by immunoSEQ multiplex PCR; TCRdb keeps only in-frame clonotypes and omits some of them. This sample has some 60,000 clones, with around 81% found just once. After thawing and overnight rest, PBMC were stained with GMM-loaded CD1B tetramer, viability dye and anti-CD3 for sorting. The CD1B tetramers carried C32 glucose monomycolate purified from Rhodococcus equi. The sequencing sample was made of CD1b-GMM tetramer-negative cells sorted from PBMCs. Source of these receptors: an adult woman with latent tuberculosis.

This clone was counted a few times. This rearrangement joins TRBV10-3 to TRBJ1-2, with 9 bases aligning to TRBD1. The junction had 23 bases not matched to a gene; V was cut back by 10 bases and J by 8 bases. The CDR3 runs to 17 residues. Germline CDR1 is ENHRY and CDR2 is SYGVKD. Written as DNA, the CDR3 is TGTGCCAGCAGCGAACGGACAGGGGCCTATGACGTGACCGGCTACACCTTC. Its protein is CASSERTGAYDVTGYTF.

This chain joins TRBV18 and TRBJ2-7, with a weak D call TRBD1 (6 bases). CDR3 size: 15 residues. V dropped 6 bases and J dropped 0 bases, with 15 bases sitting between them. CDR1 and CDR2 (germline): KGHSH, LQKENI. In DNA form, the CDR3 reads TGTGCCAGCTCGCTTGACAGGTCGAACTCCTACGAGCAGTACTTC. Translated: CASSLDRSNSYEQYF.

This clone has just a few counts. The chain combines TRBV4-2 with TRBJ1-4, with 10 bases identical to TRBD1. Unmatched junction bases numbered 5, after V lost 1 base and J lost 6 bases. Germline V gives CDR1 LGHNA, CDR2 YNFKEQ. The CDR3 is 16 amino acids. The CDR3 protein is CASSQGFGTGDEKLFF. The CDR3, as DNA: TGTGCCAGCAGCCAAGGGTTCGGGACAGGGGATGAAAAACTGTTTTTT.

This chain connects TRBV6-5 to TRBJ2-7; D not resolved. Trimming took off 8 bases at V and 7 bases at J, with 21 bases between the two ends. Germline V gene sequence: CDR1 MNHEY, CDR2 SVGAGI. The CDR3 runs to 14 residues. DNA of the CDR3: TGTGCCAGCTCTATCGACACGACGAGAAAGGAGCAGTACTTC. Residues: CASSIDTTRKEQYF.

The chain combines TRBV7-3 with TRBJ2-1, with D possibly matching TRBD2 (5 bases). Germline-derived CDR1 and CDR2 are SGHTA and FQGTGA. V lost 10 bases, J lost 4 bases, and 20 bases lay in between. CDR3 length: 15 residues. CDR3 DNA: TGTGCCAACAGTTTACGGGGAGAAGGGTACAATGAGCAGTTCTTC. Translated: CANSLRGEGYNEQFF.

The CDR3: CASTVPDRVGTDTQYF. In DNA, the CDR3 is TGTGCCAGCACCGTGCCCGACAGGGTCGGCACAGATACGCAGTATTTT. V gene TRBV2 combines with J gene TRBJ2-3, with 7 bases that match TRBD1. V trimming: 7 bases; J trimming: 1 base; junction bases outside the gene matches: 11. The germline V gene has CDR1 SNHLY and CDR2 FYNNEI. The CDR3 consists of 16 residues.

This clone has a single count. The J gene is TRBJ1-5, the V gene TRBV29-1, with TRBD1 matching over 7 bases. Trimming took 6 bases from V and 6 from J; bases not matched to a gene: 8. The CDR3 contains 13 residues. Germline CDR1 and CDR2: SQVTM and ANQGSEA. The DNA for the CDR3 is TGCAGCGTGGCACCTGACAGGGTTCAGCCCCAGCATTTT. Protein sequence: CSVAPDRVQPQHF.

The V gene is TRBV19, the J gene TRBJ2-2; D might be TRBD2 (6 bases). V was clipped by 6 bases and J by 1 base, with 12 bases between them. The CDR3 runs 15 residues. The V gene's germline CDR1 is LNHDA and CDR2 SQIVND (reference sequence). The CDR3 is CASSWPGVNTGELFF. The CDR3 DNA sequence: TGTGCCAGTAGCTGGCCGGGGGTGAACACCGGGGAGCTGTTTTTT.

The gene calls are TRBV10-2 and TRBJ1-5; 8 bases are shared with TRBD1. Germline values: CDR1 WSHSY, CDR2 SAAADI. Unmatched junction bases numbered 10, after V lost 6 bases and J lost 6 bases. The CDR3 covers 15 residues. The DNA for the CDR3 is TGCGCCAGCAGCTCTGGACAGGGAGCTGGTCAGCCCCAGCATTTT. As protein: CASSSGQGAGQPQHF.

V usage is TRBV5-1 and J usage is TRBJ2-5, with D unclear. V was pared by 4 bases and J by 5 bases, with 18 bases between. The CDR3 is 15 residues long. CDR1 is SGHRS, CDR2 YFSETQ, per germline. In DNA form, the CDR3 reads TGCGCCAGCAGCCTTCCGGTGGTTGGTGTGGAGACCCAGTACTTC. This sequence encodes CASSLPVVGVETQYF.

V is TRBV9 and J is TRBJ1-1, with D perhaps matching TRBD1 (5 bases). The CDR3 sequence is 14 residues long. Trimming removed 0 bases at V and 5 bases at J, with 11 bases between. Germline loops: CDR1 SGDLS, CDR2 YYNGEE. CDR3 coding DNA: TGTGCCAGCAGCGTAGGTAGGGGTGGGACTGAAGCTTTCTTT. The encoded protein is CASSVGRGGTEAFF. Full variable domain (remainder filled in from reference TRBV9 and TRBJ1-1): DSGVTQTPKHLITATGQRVTLRCSPRSGDLSVYWYQQSLDQGLQFLIQYYNGEERAKGNILERFSAQQFPDLHSELNLSSLELGDSALYFCASSVGRGGTEAFFGQGTRLTVV.

CDR3 amino acids: CASARRDTQYF. The CDR3 nucleotides read TGTGCCAGTGCGAGGCGGGATACGCAGTATTTT. This chain joins TRBV19 and TRBJ2-3; D remains unclear. The V gene's germline CDR1 is LNHDA and CDR2 SQIVND (reference sequence). The CDR3 covers 11 residues. Trimming left V 8 bases short and J 6 bases short, with 9 bases between.

The J gene is TRBJ1-2, the V gene TRBV4-3, with a tentative D call TRBD1 (5 bases). Germline V CDR1 and CDR2: LGHNA, YSLEER. Trimming took off 1 base at V and 7 bases at J, with 10 bases between the two ends. The CDR3 is 13 amino acids. The CDR3 sequence is CASSQGFRAGYTF. The DNA for the CDR3 is TGCGCCAGCAGCCAAGGATTCAGGGCTGGCTACACCTTC.

The rearrangement joins TRBV15 to TRBJ2-5, with 8 bases lining up with TRBD2. CDR1 LNHNV and CDR2 YYDKDF come from the germline V gene (reference sequence). This CDR3 spans 16 amino acids. V trimming: 4 bases; J trimming: 5 bases; junction bases outside the gene matches: 12. The CDR3 here is CATSKEVQGLGETQYF. The CDR3, as DNA: TGTGCCACCAGCAAGGAGGTACAGGGACTAGGGGAGACCCAGTACTTC. Drawing the rest from reference TRBV15 and TRBJ2-5, the complete variable domain is DAMVIQNPRYQVTQFGKPVTLSCSQTLNHNVMYWYQQKSSQAPKLLFHYYDKDFNNEADTPDNFQSRRPNTSFCFLDIRSPGLGDTAMYLCATSKEVQGLGETQYFGPGTRLLVL.

V usage is TRBV6-6 and J usage is TRBJ2-7, with a tentative D call TRBD1 (6 bases). The CDR3 totals 13 residues. Germline V gene data show CDR1 as MNHNY and CDR2 as SVGAGI (reference sequence). Trimming removed 4 bases from V and 4 bases from J, with 11 bases in between. The CDR3 sequence is CASSWTARYEQYF. CDR3 nucleotides: TGTGCCAGCAGTTGGACAGCTCGTTACGAGCAGTACTTC.

The chain recombines TRBV9 with TRBJ2-1; 16 nucleotides line up with TRBD2. V was clipped by 4 bases and J by 3 bases; unmatched bases: 10. Per the germline V gene, CDR1 is SGDLS and CDR2 is YYNGEE. The CDR3 consists of 19 residues. The CDR3 reads CASSSSGTSGRARYNEQFF. The CDR3, as DNA: TGTGCCAGCAGCTCATCAGGGACTAGCGGGAGGGCCCGCTACAATGAGCAGTTCTTC.

The chain employs TRBV19 and TRBJ1-2, with 9 bases lining up with TRBD1. The CDR3 spans 15 residues. V lost 3 bases to trimming and J lost 7 bases; unmatched junction nucleotides: 9. Germline CDR1 LNHDA, CDR2 SQIVND (reference sequence). CDR3 in amino acids: CASSMGQGGRRGYTF. In DNA, the CDR3 is TGTGCCAGTAGTATGGGACAGGGCGGCAGGCGTGGCTACACCTTC.

The V and J genes are TRBV5-1 and TRBJ2-3, with TRBD1 matching 9 bases. Per germline, CDR1 SGHRS and CDR2 YFSETQ. Losses at the gene ends were 3 bases for V and 5 bases for J; bases not matched to a gene: 4. This CDR3 is 14 amino acids long. The CDR3 protein is CASSSGTGRDTQYF. CDR3 nucleotide sequence: TGCGCCAGCAGCTCAGGGACAGGGCGAGATACGCAGTATTTT.

The chain carries TRBV23-1 and TRBJ2-4; D perhaps matches TRBD2 (7 bases). TRBV23-1 is an ORF, and what it does is uncertain. CDR3 length equals 16 residues. Trimming removed 4 bases from V and 7 bases from J, with 20 bases in between. In DNA, the CDR3 is TGCGCCAGCAGTCTAGGGGAGGGGGGTACGGGGAACATTCAGTACTTC. Its translation is CASSLGEGGTGNIQYF.

This chain joins TRBV27 and TRBJ2-3; 11 bases are a match to TRBD1. With 3 bases clipped from V and 6 bases from J, the junction kept 14 bases outside the gene matches. Per the germline V gene, CDR1 is MNHEY and CDR2 is SMNVEV (reference sequence). The CDR3 totals 18 residues. The CDR3 is CASSFIVLGQGAGDTQYF. CDR3 coding DNA: TGTGCCAGCAGTTTTATTGTCCTTGGACAGGGGGCGGGTGATACGCAGTATTTT.

The CDR3 DNA reads TGCGCCAGTACGGGTACCTACGAGCAGTACTTC. It codes for CASTGTYEQYF. This rearrangement joins TRBV10-1 to TRBJ2-7; D not resolved. CDR1 WNHNN and CDR2 SYGVQD come from the germline V gene (reference sequence). Trimming cost V 9 bases and J 2 bases, with 8 bases left between them. This CDR3 is built from 11 residues.

This rearrangement joins TRBV28 to TRBJ1-1; no clear D. V lost 6 bases, J lost 5 bases, and 13 bases lay in between. The germline V gene encodes CDR1 MDHEN and CDR2 SYDVKM. The CDR3 extends over 13 amino acids. The CDR3 sequence is CASSPRSKTEAFF. CDR3 DNA: TGTGCCAGCAGCCCCCGATCTAAGACTGAAGCTTTCTTT.

The chain recombines TRBV18 with TRBJ2-7, with 12 positions matching TRBD2. Germline trimming cut 0 bases from V and 5 bases from J; bases unmatched to any gene: 2. The CDR3 covers 15 residues. Per germline, CDR1 KGHSH and CDR2 LQKENI. The CDR3 sequence is CASSPPTSGSHEQYF. The CDR3 nucleotides are TGTGCCAGCTCACCACCGACTAGCGGGAGTCACGAGCAGTACTTC.

This clone was seen more than once but under ten times. This chain joins TRBV10-1 and TRBJ2-5; weak D call: TRBD2 (6 bases). V gave up 6 bases and J gave up 5 bases, with 19 bases separating them. The CDR3 covers 15 residues. The V gene's germline CDR1 is WNHNN and CDR2 SYGVQD (reference sequence). CDR3 nucleotide sequence: TGCGCCAGCAGGGGGGGACCCAAGCCGGGGGAGACCCAGTACTTC. Translated: CASRGGPKPGETQYF.

This CDR3 is CASSYSGQGHGYTF. CDR3 nucleotide sequence: TGTGCCAGCAGTTACTCGGGGCAGGGTCATGGCTACACCTTC. This chain uses TRBV6-5 with TRBJ1-2; weak D call: TRBD1 (5 bases). This CDR3 is built from 14 residues. Trimming took off 0 bases at V and 6 bases at J, with 11 bases between the two ends. Germline V gives CDR1 MNHEY, CDR2 SVGAGI.

V gene TRBV27 combines with J gene TRBJ2-7; 12 positions agree with TRBD2. J lost 2 bases, V lost 4 bases, and 3 bases had no gene match. CDR1 is MNHEY and CDR2 is SMNVEV in the germline V gene (reference sequence). This CDR3 contains 15 residues. CDR3 loop: CASSSSSGRAYEQYF. The CDR3 DNA sequence: TGTGCCAGCAGTTCCTCTAGCGGGAGGGCCTACGAGCAGTACTTC.

This clone was detected a few times. The chain has TRBV18 and TRBJ1-3, with D perhaps matching TRBD1 (6 bases). V lost 2 bases and J lost 3, with 11 bases in between. This CDR3 is 15 amino acids long. CDR1 KGHSH and CDR2 LQKENI come from the germline V gene. This CDR3 is CASSPTDRFGNTIYF. For the CDR3, the DNA is TGTGCCAGCTCACCAACCGACAGGTTTGGAAACACCATATATTTT.

This chain joins TRBV28 and TRBJ2-2; D possibly corresponds to TRBD2 (5 bases). Trimming stripped 4 bases from V and 6 bases from J, with 9 bases between. Per the germline V gene, CDR1 is MDHEN and CDR2 is SYDVKM. This CDR3 spans 13 amino acids. CDR3 nucleotides: TGTGCCAGCAGTTCGTCGAGGGCCGGGGAGCTGTTTTTT. It is translated as CASSSSRAGELFF.

The chain has TRBV30 and TRBJ1-5, with 9 bases that match TRBD1. This CDR3 has 13 residues. The germline gives CDR1 GTSNPN, CDR2 SVGIG (reference sequence). The V and J ends lost 0 bases and 6 bases, in that order; junction bases with no gene match: 0. CDR3: CAWSVGQGQPQHF. In DNA, the CDR3 is TGTGCCTGGAGTGTGGGACAGGGTCAGCCCCAGCATTTT.

This rearrangement joins TRBV13 to TRBJ2-1, with D tentatively TRBD1 (6 bases). The germline V and J ends were trimmed by 1 base and 4 bases, with 8 bases remaining between them. The CDR3 is 14 amino acids. CDR1 and CDR2 from the germline V gene are PRHDT and FYEKMQ (reference sequence). The CDR3 DNA follows: TGTGCCAGCAGCTTAGTAGACAGGTACAATGAGCAGTTCTTC. Its protein is CASSLVDRYNEQFF.

The rearrangement uses TRBV25-1 and TRBJ1-4; D not certain. CDR1 and CDR2 from the germline V gene are MGHDK and SYGVNS. This CDR3 comprises 16 residues. Trimming removed 4 bases from V and 8 bases from J, with 20 bases in between. The CDR3 sequence: CASSASSGSRNEKLFF. The CDR3, as DNA: TGTGCCAGCAGTGCCTCTTCCGGGTCCCGGAACGAAAAACTGTTTTTT.

The V gene is TRBV2, the J gene TRBJ2-3, with 8 bases matching TRBD2. Germline CDR1 reads SNHLY; CDR2 reads FYNNEI. V shed 3 bases, J shed 3 bases, and the junction held 5 bases outside the gene matches. The CDR3 length is 15 residues. The CDR3 sequence is CASSEVRGGTDTQYF. CDR3 coding DNA: TGTGCCAGCAGTGAGGTCCGGGGGGGGACAGATACGCAGTATTTT.